This T cell receptor beta chain was identified during a study of CD8 T cells in ankylosing spondylitis. Many counts were recorded for this clonotype. TCR beta libraries were made by quantitative 5'-RACE with molecular barcodes. TCRdb reanalysed the 5' RACE reads using MiXCR and keeps one entry per CDR3 protein. This sample carries 220,000 or so distinct CDR3 sequences, about 10% of them seen once, and the ten largest clones take about a fifth. V gave up 4 bases and J gave up 6 bases; unmatched junction bases: 11. This CDR3 is 15 amino acids long. CDR1 is SGHVS and CDR2 is FNYEAQ in the germline V gene.

The TCR comes from a male donor with ankylosing spondylitis or in good health (not recorded which). The chain is built from TRBV7-6 and TRBJ2-7; 8 bases map to TRBD1. Sequencing used blood, either unsorted or a sorted T cell fraction (not recorded which). CDR3 loop: CASSSQGAIMGEQYF. CDR3 coding DNA: TGTGCCAGCAGCTCCCAGGGGGCTATAATGGGCGAGCAGTACTTC.